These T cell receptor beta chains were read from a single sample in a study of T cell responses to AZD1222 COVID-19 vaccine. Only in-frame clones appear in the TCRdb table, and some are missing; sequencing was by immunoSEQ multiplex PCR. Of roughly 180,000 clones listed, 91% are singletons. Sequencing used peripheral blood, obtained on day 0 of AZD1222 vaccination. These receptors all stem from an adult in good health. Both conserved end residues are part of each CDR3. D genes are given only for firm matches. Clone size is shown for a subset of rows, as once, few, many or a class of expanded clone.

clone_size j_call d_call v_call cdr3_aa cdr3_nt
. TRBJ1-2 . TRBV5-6 CASSLYETRNYGYTF TGTGCCAGCAGCTTGTACGAGACACGCAACTATGGCTACACCTTC
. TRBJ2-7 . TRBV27 CASSLYGGHEQYF TGTGCCAGCAGTTTATATGGGGGACACGAGCAGTACTTC
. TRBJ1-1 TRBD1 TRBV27 CASSLKGGRAFF TGTGCCAGCAGTTTAAAAGGGGGCAGAGCTTTCTTT
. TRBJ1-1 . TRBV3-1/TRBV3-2 CASSLPEGRGAFF TGTGCCAGCAGCCTCCCCGAGGGCCGGGGGGCTTTCTTT
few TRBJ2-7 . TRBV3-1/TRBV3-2 CASSPAPYEQYF TGTGCCAGCAGCCCGGCTCCCTACGAGCAGTACTTC
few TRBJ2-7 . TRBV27 CASAAPRGEQYF TGTGCCAGCGCCGCGCCCAGGGGCGAGCAGTACTTC
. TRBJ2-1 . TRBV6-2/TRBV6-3 CASSRPSYNEQFF TGTGCCAGCAGTCGACCCTCCTACAATGAGCAGTTCTTC
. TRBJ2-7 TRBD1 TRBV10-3 CAISDSKGANEQYF TGTGCCATCAGTGATTCTAAGGGGGCCAACGAGCAGTACTTC
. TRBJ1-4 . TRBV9 CASSDVRGEKLFF TGTGCCAGCAGCGATGTAAGGGGTGAAAAACTGTTTTTT
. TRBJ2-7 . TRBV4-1 CASSQEEGSYEQYF TGCGCCAGCAGCCAAGAAGAGGGCTCCTACGAGCAGTACTTC
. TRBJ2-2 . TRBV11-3 CASSLFGGRGVTGELFF TGTGCCAGCAGCTTATTCGGGGGCCGGGGGGTCACCGGGGAGCTGTTTTTT
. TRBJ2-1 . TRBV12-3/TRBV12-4 CASSFFTGNEQFF TGTGCCAGCAGTTTTTTCACAGGGAATGAGCAGTTCTTC
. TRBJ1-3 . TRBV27 CASSLWGNYPGNTIYF TGTGCCAGCAGTTTATGGGGTAATTATCCAGGAAACACCATATATTTT
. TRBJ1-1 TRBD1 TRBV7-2 CASSTTGTGTLFF TGTGCCAGCAGCACAACCGGGACAGGGACTCTTTTCTTT
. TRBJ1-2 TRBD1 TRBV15 CATRQGGNYGYTF TGTGCCACCCGACAGGGGGGTAACTATGGCTACACCTTC
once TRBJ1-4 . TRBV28 CASLEATNEKLFF TGTGCCAGCCTGGAGGCAACTAATGAAAAACTGTTTTTT
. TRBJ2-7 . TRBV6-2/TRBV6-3 CASSYSDSSTYEQYF TGTGCCAGCAGTTACTCGGACAGTTCGACCTACGAGCAGTACTTC
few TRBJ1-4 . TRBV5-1 CASSSGTLNEKLFF TGCGCCAGCAGCTCCGGGACACTAAATGAAAAACTGTTTTTT
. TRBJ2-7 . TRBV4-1 CASSLTQGSDEQYF TGCGCCAGCAGCCTAACTCAGGGGAGCGACGAGCAGTACTTC
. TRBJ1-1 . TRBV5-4 CASSLGTENTEAFF TGTGCCAGCAGCTTGGGGACAGAGAACACTGAAGCTTTCTTT
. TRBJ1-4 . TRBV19 CASSIPGPNEKLFF TGTGCCAGTAGTATCCCAGGGCCTAATGAAAAACTGTTTTTT
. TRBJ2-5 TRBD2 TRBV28 CASSSTSGGFETQYF TGTGCCAGCAGTTCGACTAGCGGGGGTTTTGAGACCCAGTACTTC
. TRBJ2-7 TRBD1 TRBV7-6 CASSLAGTGGAVTYEQYF TGTGCCAGCAGCTTAGCGGGGACAGGGGGCGCCGTTACGTACGAGCAGTACTTC
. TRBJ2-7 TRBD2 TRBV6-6 CASSYQAGGPHYEQYF TGTGCCAGCAGTTACCAGGCGGGAGGGCCTCACTACGAGCAGTACTTC
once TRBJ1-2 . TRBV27 CASSLQGSDYGYTF TGTGCCAGCAGTCTTCAAGGGTCAGACTATGGCTACACCTTC
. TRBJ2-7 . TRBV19 CASSIEEGTSDEQYF TGTGCCAGTAGTATCGAGGAGGGGACTTCGGACGAGCAGTACTTC
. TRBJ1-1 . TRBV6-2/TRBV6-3 CASSRMNTEAFF TGTGCCAGCAGCCGTATGAACACTGAAGCTTTCTTT
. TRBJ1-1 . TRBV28 CASSRPTGFPEAFF TGTGCCAGCAGTCGACCGACGGGGTTTCCTGAAGCTTTCTTT
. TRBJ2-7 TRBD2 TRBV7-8 CASSPGLAGGPYEQYF TGTGCCAGCAGTCCGGGACTAGCGGGGGGACCCTACGAGCAGTACTTC
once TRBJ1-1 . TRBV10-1 CASSESAGRRTEAFF TGCGCCAGCAGTGAGTCGGCAGGGAGGCGCACTGAAGCTTTCTTT
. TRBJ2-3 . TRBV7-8 CASSQFGDPTDTQYF TGTGCCAGCAGCCAATTTGGGGATCCCACAGATACGCAGTATTTT
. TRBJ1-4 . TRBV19 CASTADPANEKLFF TGTGCCAGTACCGCTGACCCTGCTAATGAAAAACTGTTTTTT
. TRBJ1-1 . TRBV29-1 CSATPFMNTEAFF TGCAGCGCCACTCCGTTCATGAACACTGAAGCTTTCTTT
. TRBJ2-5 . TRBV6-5 CASTRGETQYF TGTGCCAGCACCCGGGGAGAGACCCAGTACTTC
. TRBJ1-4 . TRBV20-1 CSAATSEKLFF TGCAGTGCTGCAACAAGTGAAAAACTGTTTTTT
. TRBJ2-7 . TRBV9 CASSVALGRIYEQYF TGTGCCAGCAGCGTAGCCCTGGGTAGGATCTACGAGCAGTACTTC
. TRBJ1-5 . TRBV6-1 CASSLGQQPQHF TGTGCCAGCAGCCTTGGACAGCAGCCCCAGCATTTT
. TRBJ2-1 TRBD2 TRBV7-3 CASSWRGQGLSLTTPQYNEQFF TGTGCCAGCAGCTGGAGAGGGCAGGGACTATCCCTTACTACGCCTCAATACAATGAGCAGTTCTTC
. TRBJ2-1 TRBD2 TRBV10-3 CAIEASGAGPRGNEQFF TGTGCCATCGAGGCCTCGGGAGCGGGACCGAGGGGCAATGAGCAGTTCTTC
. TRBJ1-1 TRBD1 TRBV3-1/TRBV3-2 CASSFGTGSIHTEAFF TGTGCCAGCAGCTTCGGGACAGGGTCCATCCACACTGAAGCTTTCTTT
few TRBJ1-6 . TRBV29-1 CSVGYSYGSPLHF TGCAGCGTAGGGTATTCATATGGGTCACCCCTCCACTTT
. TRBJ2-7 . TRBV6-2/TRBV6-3 CASSYSQGMSSYEQYF TGTGCCAGCAGTTACTCCCAGGGTATGAGCTCCTACGAGCAGTACTTC
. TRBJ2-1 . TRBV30 CAWSLVAAYNEQFF TGTGCCTGGAGTTTGGTAGCGGCCTACAATGAGCAGTTCTTC
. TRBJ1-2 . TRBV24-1 CATSEGGHYGYTF TGTGCCACCAGTGAGGGGGGACACTATGGCTACACCTTC
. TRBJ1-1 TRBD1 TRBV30 CAWLTGGDTEAFF TGTGCCTGGTTAACAGGGGGAGACACTGAAGCTTTCTTT
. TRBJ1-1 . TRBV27 CASSSRRRGDTEAFF TGTGCCAGCAGTTCAAGAAGACGGGGGGACACTGAAGCTTTCTTT
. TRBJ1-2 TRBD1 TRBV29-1 CSVGDRGAGEGYTF TGCAGCGTTGGAGACAGGGGCGCGGGGGAAGGCTACACCTTC
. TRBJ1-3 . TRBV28 CASTLGEGSSGNTIYF TGTGCCAGCACCCTGGGCGAGGGGAGCTCTGGAAACACCATATATTTT
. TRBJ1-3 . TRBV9 CASSPIGGLTGNTIYF TGTGCCAGCAGCCCCATCGGGGGGTTGACTGGAAACACCATATATTTT
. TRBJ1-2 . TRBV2 CASRWSGANYGYTF TGTGCCAGCAGGTGGTCCGGTGCTAACTATGGCTACACCTTC